This T cell receptor beta chain was recorded in a study of blood T cell repertoires in COVID-19. Only in-frame clones appear in the TCRdb table, and some are missing; sequencing was by immunoSEQ multiplex PCR. The repertoire consists of some 120,000 clones, with around 81% occurring once and the leading ten covering roughly 4%. This clone occurred once. Trimming shortened V by 8 bases and J by 0 bases, and 14 bases separated the two germline ends. Per the germline V gene, CDR1 is SGHRS and CDR2 is YFSETQ. This CDR3 has 14 residues. This clonotype was obtained from a woman in her forties or fifties with acute or convalescent COVID-19. The sample consisted of peripheral blood. This sequence joins TRBV5-1 and TRBJ1-1; unclear D gene. CDR3 protein: CASSGRFMNTEAFF. The CDR3 nucleotides are TGCGCCAGTTCAGGCAGATTTATGAACACTGAAGCTTTCTTT.